The rows below give T cell receptor beta chains drawn from one sample of a study of cytomegalovirus exposure and HLA in healthy donors. Produced via immunoSEQ multiplex PCR; TCRdb's table is partial and in-frame only. This table has some 130,000 clones, approximately 73% appearing once. The sequenced sample was PBMCs. These receptors all come from a woman aged 40 to 50 in good health and CMV-seronegative. The CDR3 runs from the conserved cysteine through the conserved F or W. The D gene is left open where the match is weak. Not every row has a clone size; where given, it reads once, few, many or a size class.

v_gene: TRBV7-9
abundance: -
j_gene: TRBJ1-1
d_gene: TRBD1
CDR3nt: TGTGCCAGCAGTCAACAGGGGGCGGACACTGAAGCTTTCTTT
CDR3aa: CASSQQGADTEAFF

v_gene: TRBV7-2
abundance: -
j_gene: TRBJ2-2
d_gene: TRBD2
CDR3nt: TGTGCCAGCAGCCTGACTAGCGGGGGCGCAGCGAACACCGGGGAGCTGTTTTTT
CDR3aa: CASSLTSGGAANTGELFF

v_gene: TRBV4-3
abundance: -
j_gene: TRBJ2-1
d_gene: TRBD2
CDR3nt: TGCGCCAGCAGCCAAGAACCTAGCGGGGGGCCCGCCTACAATGAGCAGTTCTTC
CDR3aa: CASSQEPSGGPAYNEQFF

v_gene: TRBV4-3
abundance: few
j_gene: TRBJ2-1
d_gene: TRBD2
CDR3nt: TGCGCCAGCAGCCAAGACCTTGAGCGGGGGGCCTACAATGAGCAGTTCTTC
CDR3aa: CASSQDLERGAYNEQFF

v_gene: TRBV7-6
abundance: -
j_gene: TRBJ2-1
d_gene: -
CDR3nt: TGTGCCAGCAGCCGATATCAGCCGGGACACGAAATCTACAATGAGCAGTTCTTC
CDR3aa: CASSRYQPGHEIYNEQFF

v_gene: TRBV7-2
abundance: few
j_gene: TRBJ1-6
d_gene: -
CDR3nt: TGTGCCAGCAGCTCCCAGCAGGCAGGGTCATGGGATTCACCCCTCCACTTT
CDR3aa: CASSSQQAGSWDSPLHF

v_gene: TRBV7-3
abundance: -
j_gene: TRBJ2-3
d_gene: TRBD2
CDR3nt: TGTGCCAGCAGCTTGGCCGGGGGGGCAACAGATACGCAGTATTTT
CDR3aa: CASSLAGGATDTQYF

v_gene: TRBV15
abundance: -
j_gene: TRBJ1-6
d_gene: -
CDR3nt: TGTGCCACCAATTCTGGGGGGGGCGCGAATTCACCCCTCCACTTT
CDR3aa: CATNSGGGANSPLHF

v_gene: TRBV13
abundance: -
j_gene: TRBJ1-2
d_gene: -
CDR3nt: TGTGCCAGCAGCCCACAGGATTTGGCTGGCTACACCTTC
CDR3aa: CASSPQDLAGYTF

v_gene: TRBV7-9
abundance: -
j_gene: TRBJ2-7
d_gene: -
CDR3nt: TGTGCCAGCAGCTTCGAGGGATGGATCTACGAGCAGTACTTC
CDR3aa: CASSFEGWIYEQYF

v_gene: TRBV5-1
abundance: -
j_gene: TRBJ2-1
d_gene: -
CDR3nt: TGCGCCAGCAGTAGGAGGGACGATGAGCAGTTCTTC
CDR3aa: CASSRRDDEQFF

v_gene: TRBV29-1
abundance: -
j_gene: TRBJ2-5
d_gene: -
CDR3nt: TGCAGCGTTGGTGCACCGGGGGAGACCCAGTACTTC
CDR3aa: CSVGAPGETQYF

v_gene: TRBV4-1
abundance: -
j_gene: TRBJ2-2
d_gene: TRBD2
CDR3nt: TGCGCCAGCAGCCAGACGGGACTACTGAACACCGGGGAGCTGTTTTTT
CDR3aa: CASSQTGLLNTGELFF

v_gene: TRBV5-1
abundance: -
j_gene: TRBJ2-7
d_gene: -
CDR3nt: TGCGCCAGCAGCTTGAGCGTGAGGGTTAGAAATTCCTACGAGCAGTACTTC
CDR3aa: CASSLSVRVRNSYEQYF

v_gene: TRBV7-3
abundance: once
j_gene: TRBJ1-1
d_gene: -
CDR3nt: TGTGCCAGCAGCTTAGTCAGGGGACGGGCTGAAGCTTTCTTT
CDR3aa: CASSLVRGRAEAFF

v_gene: TRBV13
abundance: few
j_gene: TRBJ2-7
d_gene: TRBD1
CDR3nt: TGTGCCAGCAGGGACCGACAGGGGCCAACCTACGAGCAGTACTTC
CDR3aa: CASRDRQGPTYEQYF

v_gene: TRBV19
abundance: -
j_gene: TRBJ1-2
d_gene: -
CDR3nt: TGTGCCAGTAGTATAAGGGGATACAGCTACACCTTC
CDR3aa: CASSIRGYSYTF

v_gene: TRBV27
abundance: -
j_gene: TRBJ1-4
d_gene: -
CDR3nt: TGTGCCAGCAGTTTATTCGGGGAGAGGACTAATGAAAAACTGTTTTTT
CDR3aa: CASSLFGERTNEKLFF

v_gene: TRBV7-6
abundance: -
j_gene: TRBJ1-1
d_gene: -
CDR3nt: TGTGCCAGCAGCTTAGGAGGCGGGTTTTTGAACACTGAAGCTTTCTTT
CDR3aa: CASSLGGGFLNTEAFF

v_gene: TRBV6-5
abundance: few
j_gene: TRBJ2-7
d_gene: -
CDR3nt: TGTGCCAGCAGTGACCCAGGGAACGAGCAGTACTTC
CDR3aa: CASSDPGNEQYF

v_gene: TRBV29-1
abundance: -
j_gene: TRBJ1-1
d_gene: TRBD1
CDR3nt: TGCAGAGCCAACTCCCGGGACAGGGGCGATGCTTTCTTT
CDR3aa: CRANSRDRGDAFF

v_gene: TRBV25-1
abundance: -
j_gene: TRBJ1-4
d_gene: -
CDR3nt: TGTGCCAGCAGTGATAGAGGTTTCGGTGAAAAACTGTTTTTT
CDR3aa: CASSDRGFGEKLFF

v_gene: TRBV28
abundance: -
j_gene: TRBJ2-1
d_gene: -
CDR3nt: TGTGCCAGCAGAATCCCTAAGAGTGAGCAGTTCTTC
CDR3aa: CASRIPKSEQFF